These 20 T cell receptor beta chains were all obtained from the same sample, sequenced in a study of OX40 agonist ivuxolimab in advanced cancers. Here immunoSEQ multiplex PCR was the method, and the copy in TCRdb shows in-frame clones only, minus some. The sample lists approximately 74,000 clones, 65% to 90% occurring once. The sample was CD4+ or CD8+ T cells sorted from blood, taken in a trial of the OX40 agonist ivuxolimab. Source of these receptors: an adult with an advanced solid tumor such as melanoma, head and neck, liver or kidney cancer.

V gene TRBV29-1 combines with J gene TRBJ1-1, with D possibly being TRBD1 (6 bases). Trimming took 7 bases from V and 0 from J, leaving 15 bases between them. The germline V gene has CDR1 SQVTM and CDR2 ANQGSEA. This CDR3 has 14 amino acids. The CDR3 DNA is TGCAGCGCTGCCTCCGGGACAATGAACACTGAAGCTTTCTTT. Its translation: CSAASGTMNTEAFF.

The rearrangement links TRBV6-5 to TRBJ1-5; the D gene is possibly TRBD1 (6 bases). Per germline, CDR1 MNHEY and CDR2 SVGAGI. The CDR3 is 15 residues long. The V end was cut by 0 bases, the J end by 6 bases, with 12 bases between. As DNA, the CDR3 is TGTGCCAGCAGTTACTCCCCAGGGGTCGGTCAGCCCCAGCATTTT. Translated: CASSYSPGVGQPQHF.

The gene calls are TRBV2 and TRBJ2-3; the match to TRBD1 covers 9 bases. Germline-derived CDR1 and CDR2 are SNHLY and FYNNEI. With 5 bases clipped from V and 0 bases from J, the junction kept 6 bases outside the gene matches. This CDR3 region has 16 residues. The CDR3 bases are TGTGCCAGCAGTCTCATCGGGACAGGGAGCACAGATACGCAGTATTTT. It codes for CASSLIGTGSTDTQYF.

The chain has TRBV6-5 and TRBJ2-2; possibly TRBD1 or TRBD2 for D (6 bases each). This CDR3 has 15 residues. Germline lookup yields CDR1 MNHEY and CDR2 SVGAGI. Trimming pared 1 base from V and 4 bases from J, leaving 10 bases between. CDR3 coding DNA: TGTGCCAGCAGTTACTGGGGGGCGGTCACCGGGGAGCTGTTTTTT. It yields the protein CASSYWGAVTGELFF.

V is TRBV15 and J is TRBJ1-2; unclear D gene. The CDR3 consists of 15 residues. The germline CDR1 and CDR2 sequences are LNHNV and YYDKDF (reference sequence). Trimming cost V 1 base and J 0 bases, with 9 bases left between them. DNA of the CDR3: TGTGCCACCAGCAGAGGTCAAATTGCTAACTATGGCTACACCTTC. Encoded protein: CATSRGQIANYGYTF.

The chain carries TRBV7-9 and TRBJ1-1; 10 bases line up with TRBD1. Per germline, CDR1 SEHNR and CDR2 FQNEAQ (reference sequence). Trimming cost V 7 bases and J 1 base; bases outside gene matches: 3. This CDR3 comprises 14 residues. Here the CDR3 DNA reads TGTGCCAGCACCCGACAGGGGGCGAACACTGAAGCTTTCTTT. Its protein is CASTRQGANTEAFF.

This clone occurred once. The rearrangement joins TRBV28 to TRBJ2-5; the match to TRBD2 covers 14 bases. CDR1 is MDHEN and CDR2 is SYDVKM in the germline V gene. V trimming: 5 bases; J trimming: 3 bases; junction bases outside the gene matches: 20. The CDR3 contains 21 residues. The CDR3 DNA follows: TGTGCCAGCAGTCTCCAGGTCCGCCGACTAGCGGGAGGGATTGGGAAAGAGACCCAGTACTTC. This sequence encodes CASSLQVRRLAGGIGKETQYF.

The chain is built from TRBV10-3 and TRBJ2-7; TRBD1 matches at 10 bases. This CDR3 contains 15 residues. The germline V gene encodes CDR1 ENHRY and CDR2 SYGVKD. Unmatched junction bases numbered 10, after V lost 4 bases and J lost 7 bases. The CDR3: CAISAVGTGEGEQYF. CDR3 in DNA: TGTGCCATCAGTGCCGTCGGGACAGGGGAGGGTGAGCAGTACTTC.

The genes are TRBV13 and TRBJ2-3; 9 bases agree with TRBD2. The CDR3 runs 19 residues. The junction had 16 bases not matched to a gene; V was cut back by 5 bases and J by 1 base. CDR1 PRHDT and CDR2 FYEKMQ come from the germline V gene (reference sequence). The CDR3 region has the DNA TGTGCCAGCAGCCTAATCGGAATTCGGGCGGGAGGGGGCACAGATACGCAGTATTTT. Amino acids: CASSLIGIRAGGGTDTQYF.

This rearrangement joins TRBV11-3 to TRBJ1-5, with 7 bases aligning to TRBD1. CDR1 and CDR2 from the germline V gene are SGHNT and YENEEA. The CDR3 sequence is 15 residues long. V lost 5 bases and J lost 7; bases outside the gene matches: 11. The CDR3 DNA reads TGTGCCAGCAGCAAATTACGGGACAGACTCCAGCCCCAGCATTTT. This gives the protein CASSKLRDRLQPQHF.

The count of this clone is one. The rearrangement uses TRBV25-1 and TRBJ1-5; D gene ambiguous. V lost 4 bases and J 9 bases, leaving 10 bases between the germline ends. The CDR3 totals 12 residues. Per germline, CDR1 MGHDK and CDR2 SYGVNS. In DNA, the CDR3 is TGTGCCAGCAGTGCTATATCAGGGCCCCAGCATTTT. Amino acids: CASSAISGPQHF.

This sequence joins TRBV6-6 and TRBJ2-7; the D is unclear. The length of the CDR3 is 13 residues. Germline V gives CDR1 MNHNY, CDR2 SVGAGI (reference sequence). V was pared by 6 bases and J by 3 bases, with 12 bases between. DNA for the CDR3: TGTGCCAGCAGCCTACCCCCAGGCTACGAGCAGTACTTC. Protein product: CASSLPPGYEQYF.

The chain recombines TRBV28 with TRBJ1-5, with 8 nucleotides matching TRBD1. The CDR3 is 16 amino acids. Germline CDR1 is MDHEN and CDR2 is SYDVKM. The V and J ends lost 4 bases and 3 bases, in that order; junction bases with no gene match: 8. CDR3 protein: CASSSPGGADNQPQHF. The CDR3 region has the DNA TGTGCCAGCAGTTCACCAGGGGGCGCGGACAATCAGCCCCAGCATTTT.

This chain uses TRBV5-4 with TRBJ2-1; 9 positions agree with TRBD1. This CDR3 comprises 15 residues. Germline V CDR1 and CDR2: SGHNT, YYREEE (reference sequence). Trimming cost V 4 bases and J 2 bases; bases outside gene matches: 4. CDR3 protein: CASSEGQGAYNEQFF. Here the CDR3 DNA reads TGTGCCAGCAGCGAGGGACAGGGAGCCTACAATGAGCAGTTCTTC.

This clone was observed a few times. The sample holds other DNA sequences that translate to the same CDR3. The chain joins TRBV18 to TRBJ1-5; D gene uncertain. The ends were cut back, 3 bases at V and 3 bases at J, with 9 bases in the middle. Germline assignment: CDR1 KGHSH and CDR2 LQKENI. The CDR3 is 14 amino acids. Here the CDR3 reads CASSPSDFNQPQHF. CDR3 nucleotide sequence: TGTGCCAGCTCACCGTCGGACTTCAATCAGCCCCAGCATTTT.

The V gene is TRBV7-2, the J gene TRBJ2-3; no reliable D call. CDR3 size: 13 residues. Trimming stripped 7 bases from V and 1 base from J, with 9 bases between. CDR1 SGHTA and CDR2 FQGNSA come from the germline V gene. The CDR3 sequence is CASTPARTDTQYF. The CDR3 DNA follows: TGTGCCAGCACCCCGGCTCGCACAGATACGCAGTATTTT.

The chain employs TRBV6-5 and TRBJ2-1; 11 bases align to TRBD2. The CDR3 length is 15 residues. V lost 4 bases and J lost 5; bases outside the gene matches: 4. The germline V gene encodes CDR1 MNHEY and CDR2 SVGAGI. The CDR3 spells CASSSGTSGNNEQFF. The CDR3 DNA reads as TGTGCCAGCAGTTCGGGGACTAGCGGCAACAATGAGCAGTTCTTC.

CDR3 residues: CSVLVTREQFF. The CDR3 DNA sequence: TGCAGCGTCCTTGTAACTAGAGAGCAGTTCTTC. The rearrangement uses TRBV29-1 and TRBJ2-1; TRBD2 might be the D (5 bases). The CDR3 spans 11 residues. CDR1 and CDR2 from the germline V gene are SQVTM and ANQGSEA. V was clipped by 6 bases and J by 10 bases, with 13 bases between them.

This chain connects TRBV19 to TRBJ2-3, with TRBD2 matching over 11 bases. Germline lookup yields CDR1 LNHDA and CDR2 SQIVND (reference sequence). Trimming at V came to 4 bases and at J to 2 bases, leaving 11 bases not matched to a gene. The CDR3 totals 18 residues. CDR3 amino acids: CASSSPLLAGVVTDTQYF. CDR3 nucleotide sequence: TGTGCCAGTAGTAGCCCCTTACTAGCGGGGGTTGTCACAGATACGCAGTATTTT.

The chain links TRBV6-4 to TRBJ2-3; 10 nucleotides align to TRBD2. There are 20 residues in the CDR3. Looked up from germline, CDR1 is MRHNA and CDR2 is SNTAGT. J lost 3 bases, V lost 0 bases, and 15 bases had no gene match. The CDR3 here is CASSDSYLAGDPPPTDTQYF. In nucleotides, the CDR3 is TGTGCCAGCAGTGACTCGTACCTAGCGGGAGACCCCCCCCCGACAGATACGCAGTATTTT.